This entry is about one TCR beta chain. Original processing methods: Amplifying reference gene primers gave estimates of nucleated cell counts. Assay used: immunoSEQ multiplex PCR; TCRdb lists only in-frame clones, some missing. That table supplies the V and J calls and clone size; D and trimming were determined from the DNA. The table has about 120,000 clones, approximately 92% seen once. Trimming at V came to 4 bases and at J to 9 bases, leaving 17 bases not matched to a gene. Germline assignment: CDR1 SGHVS and CDR2 FNYEAQ. This CDR3 is built from 18 residues. This sample was taken from a study of blood T cell repertoires in COVID-19. About the study: Whether acute or convalescent, the COVID-19 samples came from the United States, Italy and Spain. From T cells, B-cell-depleted T cells, or PBMCs came the material, which was cDNA or gDNA.

This TCR was recovered from a man aged 65 to 79 with active or convalescent COVID-19. The material sequenced was peripheral blood. This chain uses TRBV7-6 with TRBJ2-1; 11 nucleotides match TRBD2. In nucleotides, the CDR3 is TGTGCCAGCAGCTACGACACCGGGACTAGCGGCCGTGGGGGTGAGCAGTTCTTC. This codes for CASSYDTGTSGRGGEQFF.